What follows are 16 T cell receptor beta chains derived from one specimen sequenced in a study of regulatory T cells in long-lasting Graves disease. Time point defined: newly diagnosed GD, antithyroid drugs for less than 3 months. PBMC-derived RNA was used for the TCR library. Arm-PCR of CDR3 regions with iRepertoire HTBI primers generated TCR beta libraries. MiXCR, run by TCRdb on the multiplex PCR reads, gives a single entry per CDR3 protein. The data hold hundreds of thousands of distinct CDR3 sequences, with about 15% observed a single time. The same data also went into a second study, on T cells in Graves' hyperthyroidism and ophthalmopathy.

Sequenced here: peripheral blood mononuclear cells (PBMCs), sampled at new diagnosis, from a patient treated with antithyroid drugs. These TCRs come from a woman between 40 and 65 years old with Graves disease.

This clonotype came up many times. The CDR3, as DNA: TGTGCCAGCTGGGCCGGGACCCAGTACTTC. It specifies CASWAGTQYF. The rearrangement uses TRBV11-2 and TRBJ2-5, with D unresolved. Trimming left V 8 bases short and J 7 bases short, with 8 bases between. This CDR3 comprises 10 residues. The V gene's germline CDR1 is SGHAT and CDR2 FQNNGV.

This clonotype was recorded at least ten times. V gene TRBV3-1 combines with J gene TRBJ1-2; unclear D gene. This CDR3 has 13 residues. V lost 3 bases, J lost 2 bases, and 7 bases lay in between. CDR1 LGHDT and CDR2 YNNKEL come from the germline V gene (reference sequence). CDR3 amino acids: CASSQGNNYGYTF. CDR3 nucleotide sequence: TGTGCCAGCAGCCAGGGGAACAACTATGGCTACACCTTC.

This clonotype was detected many times. The rearrangement links TRBV6-1 to TRBJ1-1; tentative D call: TRBD1 (5 bases). There are 11 residues in the CDR3. Germline CDR1 MNHNS, CDR2 SASEGT. V lost 6 bases to trimming and J lost 7 bases, with 9 bases between them. The CDR3 nucleotides are TGTGCCAGCAGGCTGGGGGGTGAAGCTTTCTTT. Amino acids: CASRLGGEAFF.

The rearrangement uses TRBV12-3 or TRBV12-4 and TRBJ1-5, with 8 bases that match TRBD1. The CDR3 is 17 amino acids. J was trimmed by 0 bases and V by 0 bases; bases with no gene match: 4. The CDR3 region has the DNA TGTGCCAGCAGTTTAGCGACAGGGGCATATAGCAATCAGCCCCAGCATTTT. This translates into CASSLATGAYSNQPQHF.

This clonotype was counted ten times or more. V and J are TRBV6-2 or TRBV6-3 and TRBJ2-5, with TRBD1 as a possible D gene (6 bases). This CDR3 is built from 16 residues. CDR1 MNHEY and CDR2 SVGEGT come from the germline V gene. Trimming removed 5 bases at V and 4 bases at J, with 20 bases between. The CDR3 nucleotides are TGTGCCAGCAGTAGGGAGTTTGGCCAGGGGCGAGAGACCCAGTACTTC. It specifies CASSREFGQGRETQYF.

The chain is built from TRBV7-9 and TRBJ2-1; weak D call: TRBD2 (7 bases). The J call may be wrong; the DNA end is better matched by TRBJ2-5. This CDR3 has 15 residues. The germline CDR1 and CDR2 sequences are SEHNR and FQNEAQ (reference sequence). CDR3 in DNA: TGTGCCAGCAGCTTAACGGTCGGGGGGCCCGGGACCCAGTACTTC. It specifies CASSLTVGGPGTQYF.

This rearrangement joins TRBV25-1 to TRBJ1-1, with D perhaps TRBD1 (6 bases). The CDR3 is 12 amino acids. V was cut by 4 bases and J by 10 bases, with 13 bases left in between. Germline values: CDR1 MGHDK, CDR2 SYGVNS. The CDR3: CASSAFRGRAFF. In DNA form, the CDR3 reads TGTGCCAGCAGTGCTTTCAGGGGACGAGCTTTCTTT.

This chain connects TRBV6-1 to TRBJ2-4; D not certain. CDR1 and CDR2 from the germline V gene are MNHNS and SASEGT. The V end lost 1 base, the J end lost 0 bases, and 7 bases lay between the germline ends. The CDR3 is 15 amino acids. The CDR3, as DNA: TGTGCCAGCAGTGAAGACAGAATAGCCAAAAACATTCAGTACTTC. This codes for CASSEDRIAKNIQYF.

This clonotype occurred a few times. A read error may account for a junction end that differs from germline. This chain links TRBV9 with TRBJ1-1; tentatively, D is TRBD1 (6 bases). The germline V gene encodes CDR1 SGDLS and CDR2 YYNGEE. CDR3 length equals 15 residues. The DNA of the CDR3 is TGTGCCAGCAACCAAGGGGGGGCCGGGGACACTGGAGCTTTCTTT. Protein sequence: CASNQGGAGDTGAFF.

This clonotype was counted a few times. The rearrangement uses TRBV19 and TRBJ1-1, with a tentative D call TRBD1 (5 bases). Germline CDR1 reads LNHDA; CDR2 reads SQIVND (reference sequence). The germline V and J ends were trimmed by 9 bases and 1 base, with 15 bases remaining between them. This CDR3 is built from 14 residues. In DNA, the CDR3 is TGTGCCAGCAGTCTAACAGGCTGGAACACTGAAGCTTTCTTT. This encodes CASSLTGWNTEAFF.

This clonotype showed up many times. This chain uses TRBV6-2 or TRBV6-3 with TRBJ1-1; D ambiguous. The CDR3 is 13 amino acids. Trimming took 5 bases from V and 3 from J, leaving 10 bases between them. Germline-derived CDR1 and CDR2 are MNHEY and SVGEGT. CDR3 coding DNA: TGTGCCAGCAGTAAAGGAAGGGACACTGAAGCTTTCTTT. This sequence encodes CASSKGRDTEAFF.

J is TRBJ1-2 and V is TRBV12-3 or TRBV12-4; D not certain. This CDR3 has 13 residues. Trimming pared 2 bases from V and 0 bases from J, leaving 4 bases between. The CDR3 sequence is CASSLKPNYGYTF. In DNA, the CDR3 is TGTGCCAGCAGTTTAAAACCTAACTATGGCTACACCTTC.

This clonotype has at least ten counts. The rearrangement uses TRBV5-1 and TRBJ2-3; tentative D call: TRBD1 (5 bases). The germline V gene encodes CDR1 SGHRS and CDR2 YFSETQ. Trimming shortened V by 2 bases and J by 0 bases, and 10 bases separated the two germline ends. This CDR3 region has 15 residues. CDR3 DNA: TGCGCCAGCAGCTTTCGACAGTTCAGCACAGATACGCAGTATTTT. Amino acids: CASSFRQFSTDTQYF.

This clonotype has just a few counts. The chain combines TRBV6-1 with TRBJ1-1; unclear D gene. The germline V gene has CDR1 MNHNS and CDR2 SASEGT. Deletions cut 5 bases from V and 1 base from J, with 11 bases between. The CDR3 totals 14 residues. The CDR3 DNA follows: TGTGCCAGCAGTCCCGTAACATCGAACACTGAAGCTTTCTTT. Residues: CASSPVTSNTEAFF.

This clonotype was counted at least ten times. This CDR3 is CASSDSGEYGYTF. For the CDR3, the DNA is TGTGCCAGCAGCGATTCGGGGGAGTATGGCTACACCTTC. V and J are TRBV5-5 and TRBJ1-2, with a tentative D call TRBD1 (5 bases). The CDR3 is made up of 13 amino acids. V lost 4 bases to trimming and J lost 5 bases, with 12 bases between them. CDR1 is SGHKS and CDR2 is YYEKEE in the germline V gene (reference sequence).

This clonotype was seen ten or more times. V usage is TRBV20-1 and J usage is TRBJ1-1; a possible D gene is TRBD1 (6 bases). V shed 5 bases and J shed 3 bases, with 13 bases lying between them. Germline V CDR1 and CDR2: DFQATT, SNEGSKA (reference sequence). The CDR3 totals 13 residues. CDR3 DNA: TGCAGTGCTTGGGACACCGCCGACACTGAAGCTTTCTTT. It is translated as CSAWDTADTEAFF.